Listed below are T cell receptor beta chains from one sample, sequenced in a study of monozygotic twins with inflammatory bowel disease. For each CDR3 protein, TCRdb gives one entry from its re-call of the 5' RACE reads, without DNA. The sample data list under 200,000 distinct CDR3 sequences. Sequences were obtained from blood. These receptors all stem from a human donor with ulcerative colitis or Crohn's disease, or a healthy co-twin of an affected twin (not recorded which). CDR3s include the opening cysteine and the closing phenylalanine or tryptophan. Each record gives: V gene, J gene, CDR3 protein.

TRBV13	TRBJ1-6	CASSPRGTQGRAVGSYNSPLHF
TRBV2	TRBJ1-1	CASSDFYDTEAFF
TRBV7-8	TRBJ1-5	CASSLDRISNQPQHF
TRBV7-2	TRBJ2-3	CASSLEGGAGRNTQYF
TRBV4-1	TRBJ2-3	CASSQGSGAGVWRDTQYF
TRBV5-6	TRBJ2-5	CASSLFPQETQYF
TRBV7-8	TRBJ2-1	CASSPRLGSSYNEQFF
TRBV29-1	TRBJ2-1	CSVEDPDLTYNEQFF
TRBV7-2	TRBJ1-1	CASSLGGGAFF
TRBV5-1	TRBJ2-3	CASSWGQGQADTQYF
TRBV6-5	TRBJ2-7	CASSPSVIYEQYF
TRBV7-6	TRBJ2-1	CASSFGGPNEQFF
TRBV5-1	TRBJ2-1	CASSPQLAGAYNEQFF
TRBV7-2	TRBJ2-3	CASSLADRPRYF
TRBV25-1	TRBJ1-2	CASSEYFVQGAHGYTF
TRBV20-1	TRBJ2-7	CSASPGGGQGKGDSYEQYF
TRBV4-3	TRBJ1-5	CASSQLTGGGEPQHF
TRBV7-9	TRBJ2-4	CASSLRGSGSMQYF
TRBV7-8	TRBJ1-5	CASSTSDRGRPGPQHF
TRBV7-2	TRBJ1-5	CASSQGQLPQHF